These 32 T cell receptor beta chains share one sample of origin, sequenced in a study of T cell changes during pregnancy in multiple sclerosis. Using immunoSEQ multiplex PCR, the repertoire was profiled, and TCRdb retains in-frame clones only, with some absent. The sample has some 130,000 clones, less than 97% seen once. The starting material was peripheral blood, obtained after pregnancy. Receptor source: a female donor with multiple sclerosis, enrolled in a pregnancy study.

This clone was seen more than once but under ten times. This CDR3 is also generated by other DNA sequences in the sample. The chain has TRBV9 and TRBJ2-2; D ambiguous. The CDR3 has 13 residues. Germline V gene data show CDR1 as SGDLS and CDR2 as YYNGEE. Deletions cut 0 bases from V and 4 bases from J, with 4 bases between. CDR3 loop: CASSVGATGELFF. For the CDR3, the DNA is TGTGCCAGCAGCGTAGGAGCCACCGGGGAGCTGTTTTTT.

This rearrangement joins TRBV27 to TRBJ2-3; D is uncertain. V was shortened by 0 bases and J by 4 bases, with 8 bases between the two germline ends. Looked up from germline, CDR1 is MNHEY and CDR2 is SMNVEV (reference sequence). The CDR3 has 14 amino acids. CDR3 loop: CASSLSRKSDTQYF. CDR3 nucleotide sequence: TGTGCCAGCAGTTTATCCAGAAAATCAGATACGCAGTATTTT.

V gene TRBV28 combines with J gene TRBJ1-2; D perhaps matches TRBD1 (6 bases). Germline V gene lookup returns CDR1 MDHEN and CDR2 SYDVKM. The length of the CDR3 is 15 residues. The V and J ends lost 4 bases and 2 bases respectively, with 14 bases between them. CDR3 DNA sequence: TGTGCCAGCAGTTCGCTATGGGACACCAACTATGGCTACACCTTC. Amino acid sequence: CASSSLWDTNYGYTF.

V gene TRBV7-8 combines with J gene TRBJ2-2; D perhaps matches TRBD1 (6 bases). Trimming took 2 bases from V and 6 from J, leaving 19 bases between them. Germline V gene lookup returns CDR1 SGHVS and CDR2 FQNEAQ. This CDR3 region has 17 residues. Here the CDR3 DNA reads TGTGCCAGCAGCTTAATAAGGGGGTCTCTATCGCCCGGGGAGCTGTTTTTT. Translation gives CASSLIRGSLSPGELFF.

The chain employs TRBV7-8 and TRBJ2-3, with D possibly being TRBD2 (6 bases). V lost 4 bases to trimming and J lost 2 bases, with 22 bases between them. The CDR3 sequence is 18 residues long. Germline lookup yields CDR1 SGHVS and CDR2 FQNEAQ. The CDR3 DNA sequence: TGTGCCAGCAGCTCCCTACTGGGAGGATGGAGATACACAGATACGCAGTATTTT. Its translation: CASSSLLGGWRYTDTQYF. Supplemented by reference TRBV7-8 and TRBJ2-3, the full variable domain reads GAGVSQSPRYKVAKRGQDVALRCDPISGHVSLFWYQQALGQGPEFLTYFQNEAQLDKSGLPSDRFFAERPEGSVSTLKIQRTQQEDSAVYLCASSSLLGGWRYTDTQYFGPGTRLTVL.

V and J are TRBV10-3 and TRBJ2-1, with D perhaps matching TRBD2 (5 bases). CDR3 length: 13 residues. Germline V CDR1 and CDR2: ENHRY, SYGVKD. The V end lost 7 bases, the J end lost 2 bases, and 9 bases lay between the germline ends. CDR3 residues: CAINPSPYNEQFF. The CDR3 nucleotides are TGTGCCATCAATCCTAGCCCCTACAATGAGCAGTTCTTC.

V is TRBV28 and J is TRBJ2-1; D call uncertain. The CDR3 loop spans 12 amino acids. CDR1 MDHEN and CDR2 SYDVKM come from the germline V gene. Trimming took 3 bases from V and 7 from J, leaving 7 bases between them. The CDR3 protein is CASSFVGNEQFF. CDR3 coding DNA: TGTGCCAGCAGTTTTGTCGGTAATGAGCAGTTCTTC.

The J gene is TRBJ2-7, the V gene TRBV7-2, with 7 nucleotides matching TRBD1. Germline lookup yields CDR1 SGHTA and CDR2 FQGNSA. Losses at the gene ends were 4 bases for V and 2 bases for J; bases not matched to a gene: 17. There are 18 residues in the CDR3. CDR3 protein: CASSSHPLRQGTTYEQYF. Here the CDR3 DNA reads TGTGCCAGCAGCTCGCACCCCCTACGACAGGGAACGACCTACGAGCAGTACTTC.

This sequence joins TRBV7-8 and TRBJ1-2, with TRBD1 identical over 8 bases. The length of the CDR3 is 13 residues. Germline V gives CDR1 SGHVS, CDR2 FQNEAQ. V dropped 2 bases and J dropped 4; count of bases not matched to a gene: 0. CDR3 loop: CASSLTGGYGYTF. The CDR3 coding sequence is TGTGCCAGCAGCTTAACAGGGGGCTATGGCTACACCTTC.

A remark on this clone: This CDR3 is also generated by other DNA sequences in the sample. The V and J genes are TRBV5-1 and TRBJ2-5; D unresolved. Trimming took off 1 base at V and 0 bases at J, with 7 bases between the two ends. The germline V gene encodes CDR1 SGHRS and CDR2 YFSETQ. This CDR3 comprises 14 residues. CDR3 residues: CASSLTGYQETQYF. CDR3 DNA sequence: TGCGCCAGCAGCTTGACCGGGTACCAAGAGACCCAGTACTTC.

The gene calls are TRBV9 and TRBJ2-7, with TRBD2 matching 8 bases. The CDR3 runs 15 residues. Germline trimming cut 0 bases from V and 3 bases from J; bases unmatched to any gene: 5. Germline CDR1 and CDR2: SGDLS and YYNGEE. Written as DNA, the CDR3 is TGTGCCAGCAGCGTAGGTAGCGGGACCTTCTACGAGCAGTACTTC. As protein: CASSVGSGTFYEQYF.

V usage is TRBV6-6 and J usage is TRBJ2-1; the D gene is possibly TRBD2 (5 bases). Germline V CDR1 and CDR2: MNHNY, SVGAGI (reference sequence). The CDR3 contains 14 residues. Trimming pared 7 bases from V and 0 bases from J, leaving 10 bases between. The CDR3 sequence: CASIARGSYNEQFF. CDR3 DNA: TGTGCCAGCATCGCTCGGGGCTCCTACAATGAGCAGTTCTTC.

This clone was counted once. The chain combines TRBV7-6 with TRBJ2-2; D remains ambiguous. The germline gives CDR1 SGHVS, CDR2 FNYEAQ. V lost 1 base to trimming and J lost 5 bases, with 8 bases between them. This CDR3 region has 14 residues. Here the CDR3 DNA reads TGTGCCAGCAGCTTAGGGGTACTAACCGGGGAGCTGTTTTTT. Protein product: CASSLGVLTGELFF.

This chain joins TRBV10-2 and TRBJ2-7, with D uncertain. Trimming removed 2 bases from V and 3 bases from J, with 5 bases in between. This CDR3 comprises 12 residues. Germline V gene sequence: CDR1 WSHSY, CDR2 SAAADI. CDR3 amino acids: CASSESFYEQYF. The CDR3 nucleotides are TGCGCCAGCAGTGAGAGCTTCTACGAGCAGTACTTC.

The CDR3 DNA reads as TGTGCCACCAATTTAGCGGGAGGGCTTGGGGAGACCCAGTACTTC. Protein: CATNLAGGLGETQYF. The V call is TRBV9, the J call TRBJ2-5; TRBD2 matches 11 bases. The CDR3 consists of 15 residues. V was clipped by 9 bases and J by 5 bases; unmatched bases: 12. Germline loops: CDR1 SGDLS, CDR2 YYNGEE.

The chain carries TRBV28 and TRBJ1-5; no firm D call. Germline V gene sequence: CDR1 MDHEN, CDR2 SYDVKM. The CDR3 runs to 13 residues. V was shortened by 7 bases and J by 0 bases, with 7 bases between the two germline ends. CDR3 residues: CASKGGSNQPQHF. DNA for the CDR3: TGTGCCAGCAAGGGAGGTAGCAATCAGCCCCAGCATTTT.

The J gene is TRBJ1-2, the V gene TRBV4-2, with D possibly being TRBD1 (5 bases). From germline, CDR1 is LGHNA and CDR2 YNFKEQ. V lost 4 bases and J 0 bases, leaving 15 bases between the germline ends. The CDR3 totals 16 residues. This CDR3 is CASSLNDDRANYGYTF. The CDR3 DNA reads TGTGCCAGCAGCCTGAACGATGACAGAGCTAACTATGGCTACACCTTC.

The chain has TRBV7-2 and TRBJ1-5; possibly TRBD1 for D (5 bases). Trimming pared 6 bases from V and 3 bases from J, leaving 12 bases between. CDR1 is SGHTA and CDR2 is FQGNSA in the germline V gene. The CDR3 extends over 14 amino acids. The CDR3 loop is CASSPGNVNQPQHF. In DNA, the CDR3 is TGTGCCAGCAGTCCAGGGAACGTCAATCAGCCCCAGCATTTT.

Details on this clone: Relative to the germline gene, one junction end is altered; a read error may explain this. The DNA for the CDR3 is TGTGCCAGTACTATACCAAACAGGGGGGTCTACGAGCAGTACTTC. Translation: CASTIPNRGVYEQYF. V and J are TRBV19 and TRBJ2-7; the match to TRBD1 covers 8 bases. Germline-derived CDR1 and CDR2 are LNHDA and SQIVND (reference sequence). The CDR3 loop spans 15 amino acids.

J is TRBJ2-7 and V is TRBV7-8, with a weak D call TRBD2 (5 bases). The ends were cut back, 5 bases at V and 9 bases at J, with 26 bases in the middle. Germline V CDR1 and CDR2: SGHVS, FQNEAQ. The CDR3 is made up of 16 amino acids. CDR3 DNA sequence: TGTGCCAGCAGCGGAACGTTTGGTCAGAGGCCGGGGAGGCAGTACTTC. It codes for CASSGTFGQRPGRQYF.

The V gene is TRBV5-4, the J gene TRBJ1-2, with TRBD1 matching over 12 bases. V trimming: 4 bases; J trimming: 7 bases; junction bases outside the gene matches: 5. The CDR3 runs 14 residues. CDR1 and CDR2 (germline): SGHNT, YYREEE (reference sequence). For the CDR3, the DNA is TGTGCCAGCAGCACGGGACAGGGGGCGCTTGGCTACACCTTC. This codes for CASSTGQGALGYTF.

The rearrangement uses TRBV19 and TRBJ2-1, with D possibly matching TRBD1 (5 bases). Germline CDR1 reads LNHDA; CDR2 reads SQIVND (reference sequence). This CDR3 spans 14 amino acids. Trimming pared 7 bases from V and 4 bases from J, leaving 14 bases between. The CDR3 DNA reads TGTGCCAGTATGGGCATAGGGGAATACAATGAGCAGTTCTTC. As protein: CASMGIGEYNEQFF.

This rearrangement joins TRBV29-1 to TRBJ2-3; 9 bases are shared with TRBD1. The length of the CDR3 is 17 residues. CDR1 is SQVTM and CDR2 is ANQGSEA in the germline V gene. J gave up 2 bases and V 6 bases, and 15 bases lay outside the gene matches. The CDR3 DNA is TGCAGCGTGGTACAGGGGGCGCTTCTCCACACCACAGATACGCAGTATTTT. Translating it yields CSVVQGALLHTTDTQYF.

V usage is TRBV6-5 and J usage is TRBJ1-2, with 8 bases fitting TRBD1. The J segment lost 6 bases and the V segment lost 2 bases, leaving 5 bases of the junction unmatched. This CDR3 is 14 amino acids long. Germline V gene sequence: CDR1 MNHEY, CDR2 SVGAGI. The CDR3 region has the DNA TGTGCCAGCAGTTACAAACAGGGGGTGGATGGCTACACCTTC. Protein sequence: CASSYKQGVDGYTF.

This clone has only one observation. V gene TRBV7-9 combines with J gene TRBJ2-5; a possible D gene is TRBD2 (5 bases). Trimming left V 5 bases short and J 4 bases short, with 20 bases between. From germline, CDR1 is SEHNR and CDR2 FQNEAQ (reference sequence). The CDR3 spans 16 residues. The CDR3 here is CASSPIRWEHRETQYF. DNA for the CDR3: TGTGCCAGCAGCCCTATTAGGTGGGAGCATAGAGAGACCCAGTACTTC.

The genes are TRBV9 and TRBJ2-6; 10 positions agree with TRBD1. Germline CDR1 reads SGDLS; CDR2 reads YYNGEE. V lost 1 base and J lost 3; bases outside the gene matches: 10. The CDR3 has 19 residues. The CDR3 sequence: CASSVQAGTGVGGANVLTF. The CDR3 DNA sequence: TGTGCCAGCAGCGTACAAGCGGGGACAGGGGTTGGTGGGGCCAACGTCCTGACTTTC. The full variable domain, rest sourced from reference TRBV9 and TRBJ2-6, is DSGVTQTPKHLITATGQRVTLRCSPRSGDLSVYWYQQSLDQGLQFLIQYYNGEERAKGNILERFSAQQFPDLHSELNLSSLELGDSALYFCASSVQAGTGVGGANVLTFGAGSRLTVL.

The V call is TRBV9, the J call TRBJ1-1; 9 bases align to TRBD1. CDR1 is SGDLS and CDR2 is YYNGEE in the germline V gene. V dropped 3 bases and J dropped 1; count of bases not matched to a gene: 7. The CDR3 loop spans 16 amino acids. The CDR3: CASSARDRASNTEAFF. The DNA of the CDR3 is TGTGCCAGCAGCGCGAGGGACAGGGCCTCGAACACTGAAGCTTTCTTT.

The rearrangement uses TRBV7-2 and TRBJ2-1; TRBD2 agrees at 9 bases. Germline V gives CDR1 SGHTA, CDR2 FQGNSA. Germline trimming cut 7 bases from V and 5 bases from J; bases unmatched to any gene: 6. The CDR3 runs to 14 residues. As DNA, the CDR3 is TGTGCCAGCACCCTATTAGCGGGAGACAATGAGCAGTTCTTC. As protein: CASTLLAGDNEQFF.

The gene calls are TRBV19 and TRBJ2-5; 7 bases line up with TRBD1. With V trimmed by 6 bases and J by 1 base, 5 bases remained unmatched. The CDR3 covers 14 residues. CDR1 is LNHDA, CDR2 SQIVND, per germline (reference sequence). This CDR3 reads CASSQDRIQETQYF. CDR3 nucleotide sequence: TGTGCCAGTAGCCAGGACAGGATCCAAGAGACCCAGTACTTC. Together with reference TRBV19 and TRBJ2-5, the CDR3 gives the full variable domain: DGGITQSPKYLFRKEGQNVTLSCEQNLNHDAMYWYRQDPGQGLRLIYYSQIVNDFQKGDIAEGYSVSREKKESFPLTVTSAQKNPTAFYLCASSQDRIQETQYFGPGTRLLVL.

This chain connects TRBV19 to TRBJ2-7; 7 bases agree with TRBD1. The CDR3 consists of 14 residues. Germline V lookup: CDR1 LNHDA, CDR2 SQIVND (reference sequence). The junction had 3 bases not matched to a gene; V was cut back by 2 bases and J by 2 bases. CDR3 nucleotides: TGTGCCAGTAGTATAAACAGGGGACCCTACGAGCAGTACTTC. Amino acids: CASSINRGPYEQYF.

The chain carries TRBV6-5 and TRBJ1-2; no clear D. Germline V gene data show CDR1 as MNHEY and CDR2 as SVGAGI. V lost 10 bases, J lost 3 bases, and 18 bases lay in between. This CDR3 has 14 amino acids. The CDR3 nucleotides read TGTGCCACCCACCAACTGGGTGCGGACTATGGCTACACCTTC. Its protein is CATHQLGADYGYTF.

The gene calls are TRBV28 and TRBJ1-4; perhaps TRBD1 as D (5 bases). Germline V gives CDR1 MDHEN, CDR2 SYDVKM. This CDR3 has 16 amino acids. The V end lost 6 bases, the J end lost 5 bases, and 19 bases lay between the germline ends. CDR3 amino acids: CASSQPRDYKNEKLFF. The CDR3 coding sequence is TGTGCCAGCAGCCAGCCCCGGGACTATAAAAATGAAAAACTGTTTTTT.